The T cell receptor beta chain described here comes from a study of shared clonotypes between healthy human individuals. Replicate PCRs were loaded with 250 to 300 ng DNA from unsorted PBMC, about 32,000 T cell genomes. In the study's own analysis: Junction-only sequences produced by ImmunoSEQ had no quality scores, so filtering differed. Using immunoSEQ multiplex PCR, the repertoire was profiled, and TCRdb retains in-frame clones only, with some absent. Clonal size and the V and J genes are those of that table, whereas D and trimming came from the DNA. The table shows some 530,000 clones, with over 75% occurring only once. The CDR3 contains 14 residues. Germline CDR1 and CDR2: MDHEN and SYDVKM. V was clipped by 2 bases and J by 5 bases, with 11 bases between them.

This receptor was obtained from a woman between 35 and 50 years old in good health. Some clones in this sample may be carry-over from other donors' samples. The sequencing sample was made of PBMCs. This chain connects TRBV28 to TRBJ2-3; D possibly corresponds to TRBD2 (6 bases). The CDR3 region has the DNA TGTGCCAGCAGTTTAGGGACTTTGGGAGATACGCAGTATTTT. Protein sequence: CASSLGTLGDTQYF.